Each of the 2 T cell receptor beta chains below was sequenced from the same sample in a study of radiotherapy plus CTLA-4 blockade in lung cancer. TCRdb's table, derived via immunoSEQ multiplex PCR, lists solely in-frame clones and lacks some. The data hold about 28,000 clones, with 79% observed a single time. The specimen comprised peripheral blood, sampled from a patient treated with radiotherapy plus ipilimumab. These TCRs come from a human donor with non-small cell lung cancer that progressed on radiotherapy plus ipilimumab.

V usage is TRBV18 and J usage is TRBJ2-1, with a tentative D call TRBD1 (6 bases). CDR1 and CDR2 from the germline V gene are KGHSH and LQKENI. V was shortened by 4 bases and J by 7 bases, with 17 bases between the two germline ends. The CDR3 contains 15 residues. The CDR3 DNA is TGTGCCAGCTCACAGGGGGAAGGCGTGATGAATGAGCAGTTCTTC. Translated, it gives CASSQGEGVMNEQFF.

The gene calls are TRBV28 and TRBJ2-5; D is possibly TRBD1 or TRBD2 (5 bases each). Germline V CDR1 and CDR2: MDHEN, SYDVKM. V lost 4 bases and J 0 bases, leaving 18 bases between the germline ends. There are 17 residues in the CDR3. CDR3 residues: CASSSPGTLPYQETQYF. In DNA, the CDR3 is TGTGCCAGCAGTTCCCCAGGGACCCTCCCTTACCAAGAGACCCAGTACTTC.